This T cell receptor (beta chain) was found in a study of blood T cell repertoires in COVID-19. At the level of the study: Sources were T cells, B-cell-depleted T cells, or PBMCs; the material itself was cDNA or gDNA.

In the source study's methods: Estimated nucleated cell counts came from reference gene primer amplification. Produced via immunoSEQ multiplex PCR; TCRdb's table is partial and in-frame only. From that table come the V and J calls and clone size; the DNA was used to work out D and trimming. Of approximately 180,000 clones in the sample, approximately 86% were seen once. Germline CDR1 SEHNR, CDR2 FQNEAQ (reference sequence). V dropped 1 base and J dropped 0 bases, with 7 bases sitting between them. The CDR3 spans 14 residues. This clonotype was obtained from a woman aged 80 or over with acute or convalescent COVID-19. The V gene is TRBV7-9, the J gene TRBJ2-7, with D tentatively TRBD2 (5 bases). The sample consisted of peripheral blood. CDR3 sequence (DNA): TGTGCCAGCAGCTTAGTAGCGACCTCCTACGAGCAGTACTTC. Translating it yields CASSLVATSYEQYF. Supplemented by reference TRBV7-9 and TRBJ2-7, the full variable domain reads DTGVSQNPRHKITKRGQNVTFRCDPISEHNRLYWYRQTLGQGPEFLTYFQNEAQLEKSRLLSDRFSAERPKGSFSTLEIQRTEQGDSAMYLCASSLVATSYEQYFGPGTRLTVT.